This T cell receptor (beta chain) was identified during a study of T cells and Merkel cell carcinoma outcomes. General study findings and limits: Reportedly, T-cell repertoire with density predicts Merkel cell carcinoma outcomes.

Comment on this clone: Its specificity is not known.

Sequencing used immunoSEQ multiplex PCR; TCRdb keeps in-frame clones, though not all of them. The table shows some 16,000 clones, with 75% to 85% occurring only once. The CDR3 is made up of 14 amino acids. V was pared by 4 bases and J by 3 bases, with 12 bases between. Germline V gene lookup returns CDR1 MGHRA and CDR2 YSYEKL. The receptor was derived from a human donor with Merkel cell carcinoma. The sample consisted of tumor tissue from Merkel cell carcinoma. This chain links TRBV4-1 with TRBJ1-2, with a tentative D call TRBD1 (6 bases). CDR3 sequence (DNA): TGCGCCAGCAGCCCCGCGGGGGGCGACTATGGCTACACCTTC. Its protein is CASSPAGGDYGYTF.